This T cell receptor beta chain was sequenced during a study of PD-1 blockade in classical Hodgkin lymphoma. As concerns this clone: The antigen remains undetermined.

The repertoire was sequenced with immunoSEQ multiplex PCR; TCRdb's copy has only in-frame clones and lacks some. The table records tens of thousands of clones, 60% to 80% of them present only once. J gave up 1 base and V 7 bases, and 12 bases lay outside the gene matches. Germline loops: CDR1 LNHDA, CDR2 SQIVND (reference sequence). There are 17 residues in the CDR3. Indicated time point: cycle 4 day 1 (C4D1), after 5 to 7 weeks of nivolumab. Brentuximab vedotin exposure varied among the patients, all of whom had relapsed after autologous stem cell transplantation. Notes on the study in general: Newly diagnosed patients were reported to exhibit reduced baseline TCR diversity relative to healthy donors.

The chain carries TRBV19 and TRBJ1-1, with 10 bases that match TRBD1. This sample comprised peripheral blood mononuclear cells (PBMCs), obtained before the fourth cycle of nivolumab. This TCR was sampled from a human donor with classical Hodgkin lymphoma. Here the CDR3 DNA reads TGTGCCAGTACCATACGTCCCGGGACAGGGGCGAACACTGAAGCTTTCTTT. Translating it yields CASTIRPGTGANTEAFF.